The rows below give T cell receptor beta chains drawn from one sample of a study of blood T cell repertoires in COVID-19. TCRdb's copy holds only in-frame clones and misses some; the assay was immunoSEQ multiplex PCR. The sample yields under 100,000 clones, about nine tenths seen once. The sample was peripheral blood. These TCRs come from a man aged 60-69 years with COVID-19, enrolled during active disease. Each CDR3 is given with its conserved first and last residue. Each record gives: clone size, D gene, V gene, J gene, CDR3 DNA, CDR3 protein. The D gene is left open where the match is weak. Only some rows state a clone size, as once, few, many or a class for expanded clones.

size: -; D: -; V: TRBV28; J: TRBJ2-7; DNA: TGTGCCAGCAGTTTAGGAGGACAGTGGGGCTCCTACGAGCAGTACTTC; CDR3: CASSLGGQWGSYEQYF
size: -; D: -; V: TRBV4-3; J: TRBJ2-1; DNA: TGCGCCAGCAGCCAAGAAGTGACAGAATCATTCAATGAGCAGTTCTTC; CDR3: CASSQEVTESFNEQFF
size: -; D: -; V: TRBV7-9; J: TRBJ1-2; DNA: TGTGCCAGCAGCTCGGACAGACGGTATGGCTACACCTTC; CDR3: CASSSDRRYGYTF
size: -; D: -; V: TRBV5-6; J: TRBJ2-5; DNA: TGTGCCAGCAGCTTGGTGGGGGGCCAAGAGACCCAGTACTTC; CDR3: CASSLVGGQETQYF
size: -; D: -; V: TRBV4-3; J: TRBJ1-2; DNA: TGCGCCAGCAGCCAATTCCTACAGTCAATCTACACCTTC; CDR3: CASSQFLQSIYTF
size: -; D: -; V: TRBV30; J: TRBJ2-1; DNA: TGTGCCTGGAGTGTAGCGGGCGGGGCCTCCTACAATGAGCAGTTCTTC; CDR3: CAWSVAGGASYNEQFF
size: many; D: -; V: TRBV28; J: TRBJ1-1; DNA: TGTGCCAGCAGTACACCAGGGGCCCTGAACACTGAAGCTTTCTTT; CDR3: CASSTPGALNTEAFF
size: -; D: TRBD1; V: TRBV14; J: TRBJ2-7; DNA: TGTGCCAGCAGCCAAGTTCCCGGGACAGGATCCTACGAGCAGTACTTC; CDR3: CASSQVPGTGSYEQYF
size: -; D: -; V: TRBV27; J: TRBJ2-4; DNA: TGTGCCAGCAGTTTAGGGCGTTTAAACATTCAGTACTTC; CDR3: CASSLGRLNIQYF
size: -; D: -; V: TRBV30; J: TRBJ2-1; DNA: TGTGCCTGGAGTCAGGACTCCAGGAATGAGCAGTTCTTC; CDR3: CAWSQDSRNEQFF
size: -; D: -; V: TRBV19; J: TRBJ2-6; DNA: TGTGCCAGTAGTGCCAACAGGGTCCCTGGGGCCAACGTCCTGACTTTC; CDR3: CASSANRVPGANVLTF
size: -; D: -; V: TRBV11-2; J: TRBJ2-1; DNA: TGTGCCAGCAGCTTAGTTGCGGGAAGCGCGGACAATGAGCAGTTCTTC; CDR3: CASSLVAGSADNEQFF
size: -; D: TRBD1; V: TRBV7-9; J: TRBJ2-2; DNA: TGTGCCAGCAGCCTCGGACAGGGTGGAACCGGGGAGCTGTTTTTT; CDR3: CASSLGQGGTGELFF
size: once; D: -; V: TRBV18; J: TRBJ1-3; DNA: TGTGCCAGCTCACCAAATACTGGAAACACCATATATTTT; CDR3: CASSPNTGNTIYF
size: -; D: -; V: TRBV5-1; J: TRBJ1-2; DNA: TGCGCCAGCACCGTCACAGGGTTCTATGGCTACACCTTC; CDR3: CASTVTGFYGYTF
size: -; D: TRBD1; V: TRBV13; J: TRBJ1-1; DNA: TGTGCCAGCAGCCCGACGACAGGGGCGGCCACTGAAGCTTTCTTT; CDR3: CASSPTTGAATEAFF
size: few; D: TRBD1; V: TRBV12-3/TRBV12-4; J: TRBJ1-5; DNA: TGTGCCAGCAGAGGGACAGAAAATCAGCCCCAGCATTTT; CDR3: CASRGTENQPQHF
size: -; D: TRBD1; V: TRBV27; J: TRBJ1-5; DNA: TGTGCCAGCAGTCCTCGGGACAGGGAAACAGGCAATCAGCCCCAGCATTTT; CDR3: CASSPRDRETGNQPQHF
size: -; D: -; V: TRBV19; J: TRBJ2-6; DNA: TGTGCCAGTACGAAAACAGGGAGAGGTTCTGGGGCCAACGTCCTGACTTTC; CDR3: CASTKTGRGSGANVLTF
size: -; D: -; V: TRBV30; J: TRBJ1-6; DNA: TGTGCCTGGAGCCAAGGCGGGGATTCACCCCTCCACTTT; CDR3: CAWSQGGDSPLHF
size: -; D: -; V: TRBV6-2/TRBV6-3; J: TRBJ1-5; DNA: TGTGCCACCACCCCAGGACTCCCCAATCAGCCCCAGCATTTT; CDR3: CATTPGLPNQPQHF
size: -; D: TRBD2; V: TRBV2; J: TRBJ2-3; DNA: TGTGCCAGCAGTGGAAGGGGGCTAGCGGGGGTCACAGATACGCAGTATTTT; CDR3: CASSGRGLAGVTDTQYF
size: -; D: -; V: TRBV24-1; J: TRBJ2-4; DNA: TGTGCCACCAGTGATTTGGGCAATGGCATTCAGTACTTC; CDR3: CATSDLGNGIQYF
size: -; D: -; V: TRBV19; J: TRBJ2-3; DNA: TGTGCCAGTAGTACGCAGGGAAACACAGATACGCAGTATTTT; CDR3: CASSTQGNTDTQYF
size: -; D: -; V: TRBV11-3; J: TRBJ2-2; DNA: TGTGCCAGCGGGGGCCGGGGATCTCGGACCGGGGAGCTGTTTTTT; CDR3: CASGGRGSRTGELFF
size: -; D: -; V: TRBV29-1; J: TRBJ1-4; DNA: TGCAGCGTTGACCATGGACAGAATAAACTGTTTTTT; CDR3: CSVDHGQNKLFF
size: -; D: TRBD1; V: TRBV27; J: TRBJ1-5; DNA: TGTGCCAGCCACGGAGGGGGCTATCAGCCCCAGCATTTT; CDR3: CASHGGGYQPQHF
size: -; D: TRBD2; V: TRBV28; J: TRBJ2-3; DNA: TGTGCCAGCAGTATGACGGGACTAGCGGGAGGAGATACGCAGTATTTT; CDR3: CASSMTGLAGGDTQYF
size: -; D: TRBD1; V: TRBV18; J: TRBJ1-6; DNA: TGTGCCAGCTCACCACCAGGACAGGGGAATTCACCCCTCCACTTT; CDR3: CASSPPGQGNSPLHF
size: -; D: -; V: TRBV7-9; J: TRBJ1-1; DNA: TGTGCCAGCAGCTTCGACAGCTTGGGGGGAGCTTTCTTT; CDR3: CASSFDSLGGAFF
size: -; D: -; V: TRBV6-1; J: TRBJ2-1; DNA: TGTGCCAGCAGTGAAGCGGGCAGTCGATCCTACAATGAGCAGTTCTTC; CDR3: CASSEAGSRSYNEQFF
size: once; D: -; V: TRBV4-3; J: TRBJ1-2; DNA: TGCGCCAGCAGCCAAGATCAGGACATTCCTGGCTACACCTTC; CDR3: CASSQDQDIPGYTF
size: -; D: TRBD1; V: TRBV29-1; J: TRBJ2-7; DNA: TGCAGCGTCCGGGACAGGGTCCACGAGCAGTACTTC; CDR3: CSVRDRVHEQYF
size: -; D: -; V: TRBV24-1; J: TRBJ1-2; DNA: TGTGCCACCAGTGCGCCCTCGGGACAAAACTATGGCTACACCTTC; CDR3: CATSAPSGQNYGYTF
size: -; D: TRBD2; V: TRBV10-3; J: TRBJ2-7; DNA: TGTGCCATCAGTGGGCTAGCGGGAGCTATAGAGCAGTACTTC; CDR3: CAISGLAGAIEQYF
size: -; D: -; V: TRBV6-2/TRBV6-3; J: TRBJ2-1; DNA: TGTGCCAGCAGTGACCCAGGGGCGGGAGCAAACAATGAGCAGTTCTTC; CDR3: CASSDPGAGANNEQFF
size: -; D: TRBD1; V: TRBV10-3; J: TRBJ2-7; DNA: TGTGCCATCACCCGGGGACAGGGTGGTAACTACGAGCAGTACTTC; CDR3: CAITRGQGGNYEQYF
size: -; D: -; V: TRBV4-3; J: TRBJ2-1; DNA: TGCGCCAGCAGCCACGGACTCCTAGAACGGATCAATGAGCAGTTCTTC; CDR3: CASSHGLLERINEQFF
size: -; D: TRBD2; V: TRBV15; J: TRBJ2-1; DNA: TGTGCCACCAGCAGCGGACTAGCGGGCTACAATGAGCAGTTCTTC; CDR3: CATSSGLAGYNEQFF
size: few; D: TRBD1; V: TRBV6-6; J: TRBJ2-1; DNA: TGTGCCAGCAGTTACTCCGGGACAGGGTTGGGTGAGCAGTTCTTC; CDR3: CASSYSGTGLGEQFF
size: few; D: -; V: TRBV9; J: TRBJ2-3; DNA: TGTGCCAGCAGCGTAGAGGGGCGGTTACACACAGATACGCAGTATTTT; CDR3: CASSVEGRLHTDTQYF
size: -; D: -; V: TRBV6-6; J: TRBJ2-1; DNA: TGTGCCAGCAGCACAGGGCTTGAGCAGTTCTTC; CDR3: CASSTGLEQFF
size: -; D: TRBD2; V: TRBV3-1/TRBV3-2; J: TRBJ2-3; DNA: TGTGCCAGCAGCCAACCAGGACTAGCGAACACAGATACGCAGTATTTT; CDR3: CASSQPGLANTDTQYF
size: -; D: -; V: TRBV3-1/TRBV3-2; J: TRBJ2-3; DNA: TGTGCCAGCAGCCCTCCTAGCACAGATACGCAGTATTTT; CDR3: CASSPPSTDTQYF
size: -; D: -; V: TRBV5-1; J: TRBJ2-7; DNA: TGCGCCAGCAGCTCGCGCCCCGGTTCCCACGAGCAGTACTTC; CDR3: CASSSRPGSHEQYF
size: -; D: -; V: TRBV6-1; J: TRBJ1-5; DNA: TGTGCCAGCAGTGAAAGGACAGTCACCTCCAAGCATCAGCCCCAGCATTTT; CDR3: CASSERTVTSKHQPQHF
size: -; D: -; V: TRBV2; J: TRBJ1-5; DNA: TGTGCCAGCAGTGACAGTTATAGCAATCAGCCCCAGCATTTT; CDR3: CASSDSYSNQPQHF
size: -; D: TRBD2; V: TRBV5-1; J: TRBJ2-1; DNA: TGCGCCAGCAGCCAGTCTGGAACTAGCGGGAGTTCCTACAATGAGCAGTTCTTC; CDR3: CASSQSGTSGSSYNEQFF
size: -; D: -; V: TRBV5-1; J: TRBJ1-6; DNA: TGCGCCAGCAGCTTGGGGGGGGACCCGTCTATTTCACCCCTCCACTTT; CDR3: CASSLGGDPSISPLHF
size: -; D: -; V: TRBV7-9; J: TRBJ2-2; DNA: TGTGCCAGCAGCCTCTTACGCGGCAACACCGGGGAGCTGTTTTTT; CDR3: CASSLLRGNTGELFF
size: -; D: TRBD2; V: TRBV6-5; J: TRBJ2-7; DNA: TGTGCCAGTAGGACTAGCGGAACCTACGAGCAGTACTTC; CDR3: CASRTSGTYEQYF
size: -; D: TRBD2; V: TRBV20-1; J: TRBJ2-7; DNA: TGCAGTGCTAGTTACCCTAGCGGGAGGGCCAACGAGCAGTACTTC; CDR3: CSASYPSGRANEQYF
size: few; D: -; V: TRBV6-1; J: TRBJ2-5; DNA: TGTGCCAGCAGTGAATGGAAGGGGAATCAAGAGACCCAGTACTTC; CDR3: CASSEWKGNQETQYF
size: -; D: -; V: TRBV9; J: TRBJ2-1; DNA: TGTGCCAGCAGCGTAATGGACGGGGGACTCAATGAGCAGTTCTTC; CDR3: CASSVMDGGLNEQFF
size: few; D: -; V: TRBV19; J: TRBJ1-1; DNA: TGTGCCAGTAGTATCCAGGGAACGAACACTGAAGCTTTCTTT; CDR3: CASSIQGTNTEAFF